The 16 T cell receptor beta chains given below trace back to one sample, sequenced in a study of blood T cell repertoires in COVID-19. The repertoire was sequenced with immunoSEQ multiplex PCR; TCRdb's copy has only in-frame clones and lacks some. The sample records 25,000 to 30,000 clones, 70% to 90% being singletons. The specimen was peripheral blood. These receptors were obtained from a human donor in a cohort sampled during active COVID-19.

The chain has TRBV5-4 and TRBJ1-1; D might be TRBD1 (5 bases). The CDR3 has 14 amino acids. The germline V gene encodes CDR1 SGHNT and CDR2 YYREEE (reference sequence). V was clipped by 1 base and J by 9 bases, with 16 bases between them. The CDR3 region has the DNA TGTGCCAGCAGCTTGAGGGGAAGCTCGGCCCAAGCTTTCTTT. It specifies CASSLRGSSAQAFF.

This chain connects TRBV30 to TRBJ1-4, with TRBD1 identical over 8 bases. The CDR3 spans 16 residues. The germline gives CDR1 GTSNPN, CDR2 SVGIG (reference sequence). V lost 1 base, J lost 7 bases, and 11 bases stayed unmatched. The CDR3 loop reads CAWSGQGKEWSEKLFF. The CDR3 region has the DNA TGTGCCTGGAGTGGACAGGGGAAAGAATGGAGTGAAAAACTGTTTTTT.

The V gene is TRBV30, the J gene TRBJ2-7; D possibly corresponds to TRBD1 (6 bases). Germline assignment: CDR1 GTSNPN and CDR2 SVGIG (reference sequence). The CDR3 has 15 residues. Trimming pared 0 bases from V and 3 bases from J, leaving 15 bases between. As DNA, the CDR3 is TGTGCCTGGAGTGTAGGAAGTCAGGGGAACTACGAGCAGTACTTC. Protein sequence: CAWSVGSQGNYEQYF.

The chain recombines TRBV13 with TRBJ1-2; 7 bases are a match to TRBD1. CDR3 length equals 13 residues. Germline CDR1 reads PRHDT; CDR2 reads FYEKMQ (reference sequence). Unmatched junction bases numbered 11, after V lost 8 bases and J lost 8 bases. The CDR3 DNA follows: TGTGCCAGCGGAGAGGGGGACAGAGGAGGCTACACCTTC. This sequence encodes CASGEGDRGGYTF.

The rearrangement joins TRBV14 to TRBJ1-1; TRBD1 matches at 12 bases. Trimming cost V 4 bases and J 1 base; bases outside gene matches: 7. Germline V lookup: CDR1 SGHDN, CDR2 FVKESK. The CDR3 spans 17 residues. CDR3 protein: CASSRDRGRRENTEAFF. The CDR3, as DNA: TGTGCCAGCAGCCGGGACAGGGGGCGAAGGGAGAACACTGAAGCTTTCTTT. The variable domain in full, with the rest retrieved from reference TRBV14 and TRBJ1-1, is EAGVTQFPSHSVIEKGQTVTLRCDPISGHDNLYWYRRVMGKEIKFLLHFVKESKQDESGMPNNRFLAERTGGTYSTLKVQPAELEDSGVYFCASSRDRGRRENTEAFFGQGTRLTVV.

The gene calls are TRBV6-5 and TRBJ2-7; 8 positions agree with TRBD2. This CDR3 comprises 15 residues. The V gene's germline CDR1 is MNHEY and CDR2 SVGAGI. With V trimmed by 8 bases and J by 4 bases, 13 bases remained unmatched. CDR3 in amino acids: CASRTGGAAGYEQYF. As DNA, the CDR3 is TGTGCCAGCCGTACCGGGGGGGCCGCAGGGTACGAGCAGTACTTC.

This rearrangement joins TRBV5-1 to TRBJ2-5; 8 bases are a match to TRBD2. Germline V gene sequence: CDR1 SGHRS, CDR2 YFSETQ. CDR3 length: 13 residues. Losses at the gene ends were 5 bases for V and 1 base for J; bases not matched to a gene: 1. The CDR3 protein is CASRGTSQETQYF. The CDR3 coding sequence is TGCGCCAGCAGGGGGACTAGCCAAGAGACCCAGTACTTC.

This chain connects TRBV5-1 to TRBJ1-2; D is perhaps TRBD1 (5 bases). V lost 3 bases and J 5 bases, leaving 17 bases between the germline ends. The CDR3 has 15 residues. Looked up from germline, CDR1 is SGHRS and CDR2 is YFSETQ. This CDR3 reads CASSSQLAGSYGYTF. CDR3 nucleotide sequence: TGCGCCAGCAGCTCGCAATTGGCAGGGTCTTATGGCTACACCTTC.

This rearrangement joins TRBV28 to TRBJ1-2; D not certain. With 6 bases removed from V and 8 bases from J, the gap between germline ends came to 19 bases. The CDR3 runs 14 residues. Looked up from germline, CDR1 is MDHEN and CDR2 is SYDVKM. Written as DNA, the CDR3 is TGTGCCAGCAGCTCATCGCCGGGTACGAGGGGCTACACCTTC. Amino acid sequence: CASSSSPGTRGYTF.

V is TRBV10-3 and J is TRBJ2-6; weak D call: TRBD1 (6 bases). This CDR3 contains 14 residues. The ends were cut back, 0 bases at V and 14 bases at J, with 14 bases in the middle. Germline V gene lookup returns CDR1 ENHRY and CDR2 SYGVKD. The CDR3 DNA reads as TGTGCCATCAGTGAGTCGACAGGCGGCGGTATCCTGACTTTC. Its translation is CAISESTGGGILTF.

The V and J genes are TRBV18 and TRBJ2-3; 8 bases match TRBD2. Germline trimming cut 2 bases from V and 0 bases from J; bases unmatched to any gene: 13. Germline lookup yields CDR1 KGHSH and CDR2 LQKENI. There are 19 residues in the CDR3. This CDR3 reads CASSPIGIPSGRSTDTQYF. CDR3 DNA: TGTGCCAGCTCACCAATTGGAATTCCCAGCGGGAGAAGCACAGATACGCAGTATTTT.

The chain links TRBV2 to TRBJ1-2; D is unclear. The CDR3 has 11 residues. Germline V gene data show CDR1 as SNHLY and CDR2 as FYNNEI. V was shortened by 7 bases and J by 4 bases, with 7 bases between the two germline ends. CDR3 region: CASTISYGYTF. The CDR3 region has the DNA TGTGCCAGCACTATCTCCTATGGCTACACCTTC.

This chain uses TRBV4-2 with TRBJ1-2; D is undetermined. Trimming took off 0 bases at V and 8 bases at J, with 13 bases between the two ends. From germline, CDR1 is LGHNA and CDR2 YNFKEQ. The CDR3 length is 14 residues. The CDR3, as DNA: TGTGCCAGCAGCCAAGATCGGGAGACGGGGGGCTACACCTTC. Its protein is CASSQDRETGGYTF.

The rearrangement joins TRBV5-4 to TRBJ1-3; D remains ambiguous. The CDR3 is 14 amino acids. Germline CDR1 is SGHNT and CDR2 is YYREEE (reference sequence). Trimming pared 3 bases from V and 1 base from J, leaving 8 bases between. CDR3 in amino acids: CASSSDMSGNTIYF. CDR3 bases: TGTGCCAGCAGCTCAGACATGTCTGGAAACACCATATATTTT. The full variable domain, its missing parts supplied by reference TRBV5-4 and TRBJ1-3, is ETGVTQSPTHLIKTRGQQVTLRCSSQSGHNTVSWYQQALGQGPQFIFQYYREEENGRGNFPPRFSGLQFPNYSSELNVNALELDDSALYLCASSSDMSGNTIYFGEGSWLTVV.

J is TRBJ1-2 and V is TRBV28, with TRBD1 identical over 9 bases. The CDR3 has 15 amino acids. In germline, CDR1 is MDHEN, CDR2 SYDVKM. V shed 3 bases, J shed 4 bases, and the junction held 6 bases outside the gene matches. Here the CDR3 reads CASSFRDRVGYGYTF. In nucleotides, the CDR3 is TGTGCCAGCAGTTTCCGGGACAGGGTGGGCTATGGCTACACCTTC.

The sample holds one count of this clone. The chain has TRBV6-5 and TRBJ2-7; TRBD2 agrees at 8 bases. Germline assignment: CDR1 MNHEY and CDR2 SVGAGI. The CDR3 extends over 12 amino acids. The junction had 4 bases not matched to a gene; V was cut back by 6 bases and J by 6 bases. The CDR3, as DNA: TGTGCCAGCAGACCCGGGGGGGGCGAGCAGTACTTC. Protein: CASRPGGGEQYF.